This T cell receptor beta chain was recorded in a study of early T cells in non-severe SARS-CoV-2 infection. The study's findings and limits: Anti-spike CD8 responses were favored by VDJdb matching, which missed private and CD4 specificities.

Each cDNA molecule carried a unique molecular identifier. MiXCR, run by TCRdb on the 5' RACE reads, gives a single entry per CDR3 protein. The sample consists of roughly 50,000 distinct CDR3 sequences, around 10% of them appearing once. This clonotype was seen at least ten times. As yet, its antigen is unknown. Germline V gene sequence: CDR1 DFQATT, CDR2 SNEGSKA (reference sequence). The CDR3 is 13 residues long. The germline V and J ends were trimmed by 4 bases and 2 bases, with 12 bases remaining between them. Material: whole blood. This TCR derives from an adult who was a healthcare worker with PCR-confirmed SARS-CoV-2 infection or an uninfected control (not recorded which). This chain links TRBV20-1 with TRBJ2-7; D ambiguous. The DNA for the CDR3 is TGCAGTGCTATATTAGTTACGACCTACGAGCAGTACTTC. Encoded protein: CSAILVTTYEQYF.